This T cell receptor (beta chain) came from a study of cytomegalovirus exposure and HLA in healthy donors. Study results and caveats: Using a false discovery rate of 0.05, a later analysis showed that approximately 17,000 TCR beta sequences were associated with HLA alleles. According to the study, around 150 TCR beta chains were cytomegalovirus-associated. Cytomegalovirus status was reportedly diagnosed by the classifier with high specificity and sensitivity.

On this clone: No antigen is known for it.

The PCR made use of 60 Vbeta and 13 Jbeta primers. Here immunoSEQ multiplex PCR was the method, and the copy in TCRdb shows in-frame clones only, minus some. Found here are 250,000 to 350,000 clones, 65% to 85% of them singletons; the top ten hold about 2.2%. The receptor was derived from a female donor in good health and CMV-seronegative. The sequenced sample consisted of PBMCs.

CDR3 residues: CASTRGRGAYEQYF. CDR3 DNA: TGCGCCAGCACTCGAGGCCGGGGGGCCTACGAGCAGTACTTC. The genes are TRBV5-1 and TRBJ2-7; 7 bases agree with TRBD2. The germline gives CDR1 SGHRS, CDR2 YFSETQ. V was pared by 6 bases and J by 2 bases, with 8 bases of the junction left unmatched. There are 14 residues in the CDR3.